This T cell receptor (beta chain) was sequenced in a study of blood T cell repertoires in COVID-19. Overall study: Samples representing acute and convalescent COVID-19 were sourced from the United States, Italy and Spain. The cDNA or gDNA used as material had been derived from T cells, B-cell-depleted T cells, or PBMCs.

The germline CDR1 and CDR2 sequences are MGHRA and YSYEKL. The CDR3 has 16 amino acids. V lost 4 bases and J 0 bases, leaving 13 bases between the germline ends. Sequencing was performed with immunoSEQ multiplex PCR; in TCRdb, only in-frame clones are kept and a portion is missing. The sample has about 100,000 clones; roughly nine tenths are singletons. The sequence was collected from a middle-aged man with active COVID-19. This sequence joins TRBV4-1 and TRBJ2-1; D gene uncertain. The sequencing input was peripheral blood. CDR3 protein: CASSPQLEASYNEQFF. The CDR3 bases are TGCGCCAGCAGCCCCCAATTAGAGGCCTCCTACAATGAGCAGTTCTTC.